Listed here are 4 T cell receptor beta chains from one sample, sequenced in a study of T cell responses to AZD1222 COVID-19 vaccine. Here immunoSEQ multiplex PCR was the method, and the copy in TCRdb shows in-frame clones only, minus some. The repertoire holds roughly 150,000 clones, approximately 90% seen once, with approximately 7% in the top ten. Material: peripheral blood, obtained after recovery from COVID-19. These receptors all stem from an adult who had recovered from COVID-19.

As DNA, the CDR3 is TGTGCCAGCAGTGTAGGCCTCGGGGGGTCCGTAAAGACCCAGTACTTC. This encodes CASSVGLGGSVKTQYF. This sequence joins TRBV2 and TRBJ2-5; 7 bases fit TRBD2. The ends lost 4 bases at V and 6 bases at J; junction bases unmatched: 14. In germline, CDR1 is SNHLY, CDR2 FYNNEI. The CDR3 length is 16 residues.

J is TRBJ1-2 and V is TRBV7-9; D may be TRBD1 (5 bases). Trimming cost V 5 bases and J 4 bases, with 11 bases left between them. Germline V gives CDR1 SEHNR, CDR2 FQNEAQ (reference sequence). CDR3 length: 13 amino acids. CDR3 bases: TGTGCCAGCAGCGGGCGGCAGGGCTATGGCTACACCTTC. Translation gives CASSGRQGYGYTF.

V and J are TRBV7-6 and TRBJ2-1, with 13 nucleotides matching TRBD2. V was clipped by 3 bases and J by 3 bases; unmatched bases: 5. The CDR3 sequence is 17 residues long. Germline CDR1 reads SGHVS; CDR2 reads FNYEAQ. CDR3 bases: TGTGCCAGCAGCTTCCTGGGACTAGCGGGAAACTACAATGAGCAGTTCTTC. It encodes CASSFLGLAGNYNEQFF.

The CDR3 DNA follows: TGTGCCAGCAGCCAAGCAGGGGGCGCGGCTAACTATGGCTACACCTTC. Translation gives CASSQAGGAANYGYTF. The chain has TRBV3-1 (or the pseudogene TRBV3-2) and TRBJ1-2, with 8 nucleotides matching TRBD1. Germline trimming cut 1 base from V and 0 bases from J; bases unmatched to any gene: 4. The CDR3 contains 16 residues. In germline, CDR1 is LGHDT, CDR2 YNNKEL (reference sequence).